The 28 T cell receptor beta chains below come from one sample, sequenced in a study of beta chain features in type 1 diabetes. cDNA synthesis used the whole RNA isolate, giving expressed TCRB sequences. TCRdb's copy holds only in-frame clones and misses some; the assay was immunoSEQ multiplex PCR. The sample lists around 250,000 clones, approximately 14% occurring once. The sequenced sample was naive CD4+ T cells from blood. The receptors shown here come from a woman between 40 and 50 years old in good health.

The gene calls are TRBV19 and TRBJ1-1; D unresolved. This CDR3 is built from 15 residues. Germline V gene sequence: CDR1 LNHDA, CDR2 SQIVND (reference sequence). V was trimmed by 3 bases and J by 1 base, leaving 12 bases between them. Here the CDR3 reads CASSIITASNTEAFF. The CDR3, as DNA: TGTGCCAGTAGTATCATTACAGCATCGAACACTGAAGCTTTCTTT.

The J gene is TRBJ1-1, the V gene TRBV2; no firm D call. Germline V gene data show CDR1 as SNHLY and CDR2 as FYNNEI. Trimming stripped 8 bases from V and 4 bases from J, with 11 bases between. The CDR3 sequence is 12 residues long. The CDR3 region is CASEWESTEAFF. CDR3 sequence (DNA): TGTGCCAGCGAATGGGAGTCCACTGAAGCTTTCTTT.

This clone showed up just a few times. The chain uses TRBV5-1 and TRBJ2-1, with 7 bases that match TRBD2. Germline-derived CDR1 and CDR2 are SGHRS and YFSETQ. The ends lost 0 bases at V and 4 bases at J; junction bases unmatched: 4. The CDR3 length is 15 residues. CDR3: CASSLGSGLYNEQFF. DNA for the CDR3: TGCGCCAGCAGCTTGGGTAGCGGGCTTTACAATGAGCAGTTCTTC.

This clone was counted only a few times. CDR3 residues: CASSSRTGDYNSPLHF. In DNA form, the CDR3 reads TGTGCCAGCAGCTCACGGACAGGGGACTATAATTCACCCCTCCACTTT. The V call is TRBV9, the J call TRBJ1-6; 9 bases match TRBD1. The length of the CDR3 is 16 residues. Germline CDR1 reads SGDLS; CDR2 reads YYNGEE. V was clipped by 4 bases and J by 3 bases; unmatched bases: 5.

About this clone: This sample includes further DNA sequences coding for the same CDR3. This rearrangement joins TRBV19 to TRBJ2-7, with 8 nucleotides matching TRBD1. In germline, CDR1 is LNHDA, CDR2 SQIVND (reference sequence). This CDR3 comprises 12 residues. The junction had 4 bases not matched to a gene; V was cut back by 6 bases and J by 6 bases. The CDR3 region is CASSLDRGEQYF. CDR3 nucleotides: TGTGCCAGTAGCCTTGACAGGGGCGAGCAGTACTTC. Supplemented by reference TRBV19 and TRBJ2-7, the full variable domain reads DGGITQSPKYLFRKEGQNVTLSCEQNLNHDAMYWYRQDPGQGLRLIYYSQIVNDFQKGDIAEGYSVSREKKESFPLTVTSAQKNPTAFYLCASSLDRGEQYFGPGTRLTVT.

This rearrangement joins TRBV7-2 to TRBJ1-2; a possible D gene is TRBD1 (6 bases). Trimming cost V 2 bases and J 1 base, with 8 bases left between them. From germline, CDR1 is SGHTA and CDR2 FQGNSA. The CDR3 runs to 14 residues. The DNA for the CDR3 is TGTGCCAGCAGCTTAAACAGGGATAACTATGGCTACACCTTC. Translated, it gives CASSLNRDNYGYTF.

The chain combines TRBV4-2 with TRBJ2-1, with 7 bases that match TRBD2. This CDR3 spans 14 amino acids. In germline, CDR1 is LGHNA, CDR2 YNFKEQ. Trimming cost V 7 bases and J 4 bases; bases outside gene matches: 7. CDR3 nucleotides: TGTGCCAGCACCCCGGGGGGATCATACAATGAGCAGTTCTTC. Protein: CASTPGGSYNEQFF.

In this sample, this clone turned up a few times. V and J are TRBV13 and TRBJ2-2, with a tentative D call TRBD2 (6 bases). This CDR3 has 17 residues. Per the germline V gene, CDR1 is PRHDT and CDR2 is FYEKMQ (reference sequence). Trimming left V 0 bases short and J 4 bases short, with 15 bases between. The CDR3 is CASSLGQAMRGTGELFF. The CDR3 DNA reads TGTGCCAGCAGCTTAGGACAGGCCATGCGGGGCACCGGGGAGCTGTTTTTT.

CDR3 sequence (DNA): TGTGCCAGCAGCCCTACCCAGGGCCGGGAGTATTTT. It codes for CASSPTQGREYF. This rearrangement joins TRBV7-2 to TRBJ2-3; possibly TRBD1 for D (5 bases). Germline V gene sequence: CDR1 SGHTA, CDR2 FQGNSA. Trimming left V 5 bases short and J 13 bases short, with 16 bases between. The CDR3 is made up of 12 amino acids.

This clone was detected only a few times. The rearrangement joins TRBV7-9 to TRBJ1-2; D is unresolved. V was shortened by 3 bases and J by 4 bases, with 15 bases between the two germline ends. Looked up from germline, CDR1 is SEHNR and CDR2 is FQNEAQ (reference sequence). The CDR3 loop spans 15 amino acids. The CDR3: CASSFWTEAGYGYTF. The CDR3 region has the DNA TGTGCCAGCAGCTTCTGGACTGAAGCGGGCTATGGCTACACCTTC.

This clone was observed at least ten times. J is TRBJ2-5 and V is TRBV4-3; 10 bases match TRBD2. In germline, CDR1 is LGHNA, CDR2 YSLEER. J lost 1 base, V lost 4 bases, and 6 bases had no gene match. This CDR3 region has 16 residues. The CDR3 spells CASSRDSGGLQETQYF. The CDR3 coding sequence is TGCGCCAGCAGCCGGGATAGCGGGGGGCTCCAAGAGACCCAGTACTTC.

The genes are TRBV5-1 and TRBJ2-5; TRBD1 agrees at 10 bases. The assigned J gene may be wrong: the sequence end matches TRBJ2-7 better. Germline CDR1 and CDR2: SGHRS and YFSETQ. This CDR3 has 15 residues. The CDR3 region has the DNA TGCGCCAGCAGCGACGGACAGGGGGGCTCCTACGAGCAGTACTTC. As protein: CASSDGQGGSYEQYF.

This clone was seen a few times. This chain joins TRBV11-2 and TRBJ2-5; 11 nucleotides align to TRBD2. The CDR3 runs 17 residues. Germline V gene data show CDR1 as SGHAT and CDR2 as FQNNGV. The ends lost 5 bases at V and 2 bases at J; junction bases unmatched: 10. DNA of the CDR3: TGTGCCAGCAGCGTCGCCCTAGCGGGGGGCGGACAAGAGACCCAGTACTTC. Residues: CASSVALAGGGQETQYF. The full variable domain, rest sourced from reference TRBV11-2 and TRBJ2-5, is EAGVAQSPRYKIIEKRQSVAFWCNPISGHATLYWYQQILGQGPKLLIQFQNNGVVDDSQLPKDRFSAERLKGVDSTLKIQPAKLEDSAVYLCASSVALAGGGQETQYFGPGTRLLVL.

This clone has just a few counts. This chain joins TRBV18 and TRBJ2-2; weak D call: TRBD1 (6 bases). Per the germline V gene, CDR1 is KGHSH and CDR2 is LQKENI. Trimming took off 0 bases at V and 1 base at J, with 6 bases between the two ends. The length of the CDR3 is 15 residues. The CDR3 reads CASSPPDRNTGELFF. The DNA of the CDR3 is TGTGCCAGCTCACCACCGGACAGGAACACCGGGGAGCTGTTTTTT.

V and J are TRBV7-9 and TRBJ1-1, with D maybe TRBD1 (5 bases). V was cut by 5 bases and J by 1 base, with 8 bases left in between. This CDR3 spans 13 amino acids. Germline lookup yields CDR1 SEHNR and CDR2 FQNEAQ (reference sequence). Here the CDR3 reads CASSAQGNTEAFF. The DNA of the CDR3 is TGTGCCAGCAGCGCCCAGGGGAACACTGAAGCTTTCTTT.

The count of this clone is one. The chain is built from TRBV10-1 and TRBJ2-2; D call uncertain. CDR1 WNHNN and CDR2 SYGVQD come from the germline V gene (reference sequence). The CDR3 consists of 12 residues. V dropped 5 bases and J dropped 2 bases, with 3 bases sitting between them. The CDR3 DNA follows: TGCGCCAGCAGTTATAACACCGGGGAGCTGTTTTTT. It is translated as CASSYNTGELFF.

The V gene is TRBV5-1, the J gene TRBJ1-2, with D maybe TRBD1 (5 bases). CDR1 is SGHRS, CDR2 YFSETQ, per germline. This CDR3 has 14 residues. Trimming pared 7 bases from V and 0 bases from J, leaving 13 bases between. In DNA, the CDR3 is TGCGCCAGCTCGTGGGGCGTCCCTAACTATGGCTACACCTTC. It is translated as CASSWGVPNYGYTF.

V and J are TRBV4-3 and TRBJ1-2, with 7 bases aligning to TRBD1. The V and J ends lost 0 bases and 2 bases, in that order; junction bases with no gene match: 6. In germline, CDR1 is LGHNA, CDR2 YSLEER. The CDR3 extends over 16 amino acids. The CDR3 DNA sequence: TGCGCCAGCAGCCAAGATCTAGGGACAGAGAACTATGGCTACACCTTC. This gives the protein CASSQDLGTENYGYTF.

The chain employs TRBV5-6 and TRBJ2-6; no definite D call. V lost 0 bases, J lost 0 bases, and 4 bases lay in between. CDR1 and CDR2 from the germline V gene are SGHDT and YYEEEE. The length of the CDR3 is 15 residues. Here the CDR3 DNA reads TGTGCCAGCAGCTTGGGGAGCTCTGGGGCCAACGTCCTGACTTTC. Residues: CASSLGSSGANVLTF. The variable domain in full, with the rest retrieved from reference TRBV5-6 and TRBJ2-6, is DAGVTQSPTHLIKTRGQQVTLRCSPKSGHDTVSWYQQALGQGPQFIFQYYEEEERQRGNFPDRFSGHQFPNYSSELNVNALLLGDSALYLCASSLGSSGANVLTFGAGSRLTVL.

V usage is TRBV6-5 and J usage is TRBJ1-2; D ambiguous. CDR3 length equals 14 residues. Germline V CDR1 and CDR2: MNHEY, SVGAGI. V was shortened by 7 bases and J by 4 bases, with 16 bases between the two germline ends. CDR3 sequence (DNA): TGTGCCAGCACCGAAACCCTACCCCCCTATGGCTACACCTTC. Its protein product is CASTETLPPYGYTF.

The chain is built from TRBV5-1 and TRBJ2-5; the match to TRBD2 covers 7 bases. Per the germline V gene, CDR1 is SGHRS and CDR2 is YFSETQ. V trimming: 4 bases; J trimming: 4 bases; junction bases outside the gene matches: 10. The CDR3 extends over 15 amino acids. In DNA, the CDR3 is TGCGCCAGCAGCCCCCCCTTGGGGGAGGGAGAGACCCAGTACTTC. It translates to CASSPPLGEGETQYF.

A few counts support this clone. The CDR3 is CASSHGTLNNEQFF. CDR3 DNA: TGTGCCAGCAGCCATGGGACACTCAACAATGAGCAGTTCTTC. The chain is built from TRBV4-2 and TRBJ2-1, with D perhaps TRBD1 (6 bases). Trimming removed 3 bases at V and 5 bases at J, with 11 bases between. This CDR3 comprises 14 residues. Germline loops: CDR1 LGHNA, CDR2 YNFKEQ.

The CDR3 nucleotides read TGTGCCAGCAGCCGAGATTCCGACTATGGCTACACCTTC. As protein: CASSRDSDYGYTF. The chain is built from TRBV7-9 and TRBJ1-2; no clear D gene. Per the germline V gene, CDR1 is SEHNR and CDR2 is FQNEAQ (reference sequence). Deletions cut 5 bases from V and 3 bases from J, with 10 bases between. This CDR3 has 13 amino acids. Variable domain in full (rest from reference TRBV7-9 and TRBJ1-2): DTGVSQNPRHKITKRGQNVTFRCDPISEHNRLYWYRQTLGQGPEFLTYFQNEAQLEKSRLLSDRFSAERPKGSFSTLEIQRTEQGDSAMYLCASSRDSDYGYTFGSGTRLTVV.

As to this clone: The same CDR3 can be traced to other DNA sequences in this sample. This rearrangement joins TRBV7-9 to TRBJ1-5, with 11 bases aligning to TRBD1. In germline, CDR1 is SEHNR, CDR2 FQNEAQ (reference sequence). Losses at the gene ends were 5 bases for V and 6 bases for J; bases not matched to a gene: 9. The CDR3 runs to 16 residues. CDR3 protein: CASSPPGTGGFQPQHF. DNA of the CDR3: TGTGCCAGCAGCCCCCCCGGGACAGGGGGATTTCAGCCCCAGCATTTT.

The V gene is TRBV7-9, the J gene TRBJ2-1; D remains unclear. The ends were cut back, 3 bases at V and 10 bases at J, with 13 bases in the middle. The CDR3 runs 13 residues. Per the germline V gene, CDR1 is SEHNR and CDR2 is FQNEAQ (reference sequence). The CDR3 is CASSFLQTPEQFF. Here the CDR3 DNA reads TGTGCCAGCAGCTTCCTGCAGACTCCGGAGCAGTTCTTC.

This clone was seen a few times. The CDR3 DNA is TGTGCCAGCAGCCGGACGACTAGCGGGGGTACAGATACGCAGTATTTT. Translation: CASSRTTSGGTDTQYF. The chain joins TRBV4-2 to TRBJ2-3; 12 positions agree with TRBD2. Losses at the gene ends were 4 bases for V and 3 bases for J; bases not matched to a gene: 5. Germline V gene lookup returns CDR1 LGHNA and CDR2 YNFKEQ. The CDR3 is made up of 16 amino acids.

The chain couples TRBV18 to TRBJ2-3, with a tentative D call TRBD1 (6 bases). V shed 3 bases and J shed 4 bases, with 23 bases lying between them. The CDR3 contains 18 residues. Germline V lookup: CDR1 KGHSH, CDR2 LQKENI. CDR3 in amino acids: CASSPIVSSPRGADTQYF. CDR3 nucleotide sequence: TGTGCCAGCTCACCGATAGTTTCATCCCCCAGGGGCGCAGATACGCAGTATTTT.

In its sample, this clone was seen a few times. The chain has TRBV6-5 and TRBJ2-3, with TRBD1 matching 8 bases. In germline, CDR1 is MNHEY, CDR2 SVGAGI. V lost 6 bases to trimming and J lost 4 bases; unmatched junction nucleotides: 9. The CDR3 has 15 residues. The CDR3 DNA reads TGTGCCAGCAGGCAACCGACAGGGGATTCAGATACGCAGTATTTT. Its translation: CASRQPTGDSDTQYF.